This TCR beta chain was observed in a study of PD-L1 blockade in urothelial cancer. About the research overall: Study patients had been treated with 0 to 3 previous chemotherapy regimens.

Each patient contributed between 1 and 8 total time points of blood mononuclear cells, pretreatment and during treatment. Method: immunoSEQ multiplex PCR; TCRdb's copy keeps in-frame clones and lacks some. The sample has tens of thousands of clones, approximately 90% seen once. Germline values: CDR1 SGHRS, CDR2 YFSETQ. V shed 0 bases and J 0 bases; nucleotides not matched to a gene: 5. The CDR3 length is 18 residues. The receptor was derived from a woman in her sixties or seventies with urothelial cancer. The specimen comprised PBMCs, sampled around atezolizumab (anti-PD-L1) treatment. The J gene is TRBJ2-1, the V gene TRBV5-1, with 11 bases lining up with TRBD2. The CDR3 nucleotides read TGCGCCAGCAGCTTGGACCCTAGCGGGAGGCTCTCCTACAATGAGCAGTTCTTC. Translating gives CASSLDPSGRLSYNEQFF.